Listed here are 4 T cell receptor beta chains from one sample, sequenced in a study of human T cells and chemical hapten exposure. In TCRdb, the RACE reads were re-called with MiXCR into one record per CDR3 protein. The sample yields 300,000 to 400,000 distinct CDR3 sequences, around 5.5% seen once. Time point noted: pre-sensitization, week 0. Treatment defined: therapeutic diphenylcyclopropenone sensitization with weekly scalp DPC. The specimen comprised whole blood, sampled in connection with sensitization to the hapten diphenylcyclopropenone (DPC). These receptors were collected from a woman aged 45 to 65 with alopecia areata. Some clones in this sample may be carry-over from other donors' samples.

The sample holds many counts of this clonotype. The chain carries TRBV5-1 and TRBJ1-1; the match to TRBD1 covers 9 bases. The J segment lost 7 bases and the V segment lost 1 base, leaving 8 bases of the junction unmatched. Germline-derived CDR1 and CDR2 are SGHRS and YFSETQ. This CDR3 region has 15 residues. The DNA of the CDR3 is TGCGCCAGCAGCTTGTTACAGGGGGCAATTGGTGAAGCTTTCTTT. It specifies CASSLLQGAIGEAFF.

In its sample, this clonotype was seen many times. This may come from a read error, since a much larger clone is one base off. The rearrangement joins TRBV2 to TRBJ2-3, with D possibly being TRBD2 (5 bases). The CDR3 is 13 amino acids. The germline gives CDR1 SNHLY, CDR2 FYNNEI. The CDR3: CVSSEAEGFGQYF. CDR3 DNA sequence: TGTGTCAGCAGTGAAGCGGAAGGGTTCGGGCAGTATTTT.

The CDR3 sequence is CASNPGGASGGTGELFF. DNA of the CDR3: TGTGCCAGCAACCCGGGAGGGGCTAGCGGGGGCACCGGGGAGCTGTTTTTT. The genes are TRBV12-3 or TRBV12-4 and TRBJ2-2; 10 bases fit TRBD2. The CDR3 covers 17 residues. V dropped 7 bases and J dropped 4; count of bases not matched to a gene: 12.

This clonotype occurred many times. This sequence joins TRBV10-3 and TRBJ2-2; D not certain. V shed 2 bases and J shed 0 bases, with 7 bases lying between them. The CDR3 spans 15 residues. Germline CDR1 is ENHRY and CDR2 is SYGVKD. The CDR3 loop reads CAISEPTPNTGELFF. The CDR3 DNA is TGTGCCATCAGTGAGCCGACTCCGAACACCGGGGAGCTGTTTTTT.